These T cell receptor beta chains were read from a single sample in a study of blood T cell repertoires in COVID-19. Clones were sequenced by immunoSEQ multiplex PCR, and TCRdb holds only the in-frame ones, with some missing. This table has roughly 260,000 clones, about four fifths appearing once. The sample taken for sequencing was PBMCs or T cells enriched from blood (not recorded which). These receptors all stem from a woman in her forties who had been exposed to COVID-19. Both conserved end residues are part of each CDR3. D genes are given only for firm matches. Where a row states a size, it is once, few, many or the class of an expanded clone; other rows omit it.

j_call v_call d_call clone_size cdr3_nt cdr3_aa
TRBJ1-1 TRBV5-1 TRBD1 - TGCGCCAGCAGGCGGGCCGACAGGGAAACTGAAGCTTTCTTT CASRRADRETEAFF
TRBJ2-7 TRBV12-3/TRBV12-4 - - TGTGCCAGCAGTACGGCAGGCTACGAGCAGTACTTC CASSTAGYEQYF
TRBJ1-2 TRBV7-2 TRBD1 - TGTGCCAGCAGCATTACGCAGGGGGCTACGGGCTACACCTTC CASSITQGATGYTF
TRBJ2-2 TRBV19 TRBD1 - TGTGCCAGTAGTACCTACAGGGGTAAATCCGGGGAGCTGTTTTTT CASSTYRGKSGELFF
TRBJ2-7 TRBV4-1 TRBD1 once TGCGCCAGCAGCCCCTTCGGGACAGGGCACTACGAGCAGTACTTC CASSPFGTGHYEQYF
TRBJ2-5 TRBV9 - - TGTGCCAGCAGCGTAGATGCCGCGGAAGAGACCCAGTACTTC CASSVDAAEETQYF
TRBJ1-6 TRBV27 - - TGTGCCAGCAGTTGGATACCGGGACATCCGGCCCTCTATAATTCACCCCTCCACTTT CASSWIPGHPALYNSPLHF
TRBJ1-1 TRBV7-9 TRBD1 - TGTGCCAGCAGCTTAGCACCCCTCGGGACAGCGAACACTGAAGCTTTCTTT CASSLAPLGTANTEAFF
TRBJ2-7 TRBV7-3 TRBD2 - TGTGCCAGCAGCTCCGGACTAGCGGGGGGACCCAGCTCCTACGAGCAGTACTTC CASSSGLAGGPSSYEQYF
TRBJ2-1 TRBV9 TRBD2 - TGTGCCAGCAGCACCGGCGGGGGGATAAATGAGCAGTTCTTC CASSTGGGINEQFF
TRBJ2-1 TRBV29-1 TRBD1 once TGCAGCGTTGTCGGGACAGGGAGTTCTGAGCAGTTCTTC CSVVGTGSSEQFF
TRBJ1-2 TRBV19 TRBD1 - TGTGCCAGTAACGTACAGGGGGCTGGCTATGGCTACACCTTC CASNVQGAGYGYTF
TRBJ1-6 TRBV29-1 - - TGCAGCGTGGCCCACGGGAATGGATATAATTCACCCCTCCACTTT CSVAHGNGYNSPLHF
TRBJ2-1 TRBV6-2/TRBV6-3 TRBD2 once TGTGCCAGCAGTCAAGAGCGGGGGGCAAGAACATACAATGAGCAGTTCTTC CASSQERGARTYNEQFF
TRBJ2-4 TRBV7-9 - few TGTGCCAGCAGCTCCCCGGGGGTGGACGCCATTCAGTACTTC CASSSPGVDAIQYF
TRBJ1-1 TRBV7-2 - - TGTGCCAGCAGCTTAGAAAGCAGCGTACTTATGAACACTGAAGCTTTCTTT CASSLESSVLMNTEAFF
TRBJ2-2 TRBV11-3 - - TGTGCCAGCAGCGACAGGGGGGAGCTGTTTTTT CASSDRGELFF
TRBJ1-5 TRBV19 - - TGTGCCAGTAGTCCCCTAGTCCGGAGCAATCAGCCCCAGCATTTT CASSPLVRSNQPQHF
TRBJ1-5 TRBV7-9 TRBD1 - TGTGCCAGCAACTACGGGACAGATAATCAGCCCCAGCATTTT CASNYGTDNQPQHF
TRBJ1-1 TRBV19 - - TGTGCCAGTAGAGGCCCCTCAGGACAGCTGAACACTGAAGCTTTCTTT CASRGPSGQLNTEAFF
TRBJ2-7 TRBV13 TRBD2 - TGTGCCAGCAGCCTCCGCGGCCTGCGGGACTACTCCTACGAGCAGTACTTC CASSLRGLRDYSYEQYF
TRBJ1-1 TRBV12-5 - once TGTGCTAGTGGTTTGGTACTAGGAGGGCCGAACACTGAAGCTTTCTTT CASGLVLGGPNTEAFF
TRBJ1-6 TRBV3-1/TRBV3-2 - - TGTGCCAGCACCCCAGGTCGGGGGGATAATTCACCCCTCCACTTT CASTPGRGDNSPLHF
TRBJ1-2 TRBV9 TRBD1 - TGTGCCAGCAGCCCAAGCGGGACAGGGGTGAGCTATGGCTACACCTTC CASSPSGTGVSYGYTF
TRBJ2-5 TRBV7-9 TRBD2 - TGTGCCAGCAGCCAAACTAGCGGGGGGTCCTCATGGACCCAGTACTTC CASSQTSGGSSWTQYF
TRBJ2-5 TRBV29-1 - - TGCAGCGTCCCGGACCGGGAAAGCCAAGAGACCCAGTACTTC CSVPDRESQETQYF
TRBJ1-1 TRBV15 TRBD1 - TGTGCCACCAGCAGTTCACAGGGGGACACTGAAGCTTTCTTT CATSSSQGDTEAFF
TRBJ1-1 TRBV5-1 TRBD1 - TGCGCCAGCAGCTTGGGGTACGACAGGGCGAGGACTGAAGCTTTCTTT CASSLGYDRARTEAFF
TRBJ1-4 TRBV7-9 TRBD1 - TGTGCCAGCAGCTCCGCGGACAGGGGGCGAAAGAGTGAAAAACTGTTTTTT CASSSADRGRKSEKLFF
TRBJ1-6 TRBV7-6 TRBD1 once TGTGCCAGCAGCTTAGCGTTGGACAGGAATTCACCCCTCCACTTT CASSLALDRNSPLHF
TRBJ2-3 TRBV9 TRBD2 - TGTGCCAGCAGCCCCCCCCTTTTTAGCGGGAGCCCGTATACGCAGTATTTT CASSPPLFSGSPYTQYF
TRBJ1-1 TRBV7-9 TRBD1 few TGTGCCAGCAGCTCTATGACAGGGCGAATGAACACTGAAGCTTTCTTT CASSSMTGRMNTEAFF
TRBJ2-7 TRBV28 TRBD2 - TGTGCCAGCAGTTTGTGGCGGGGGAGCTACGAGCAGTACTTC CASSLWRGSYEQYF
TRBJ2-5 TRBV15 TRBD2 - TGTGCCACCAGCAGAGCCCGATCCCAAGAGTGGGGGGGAGAGACCCAGTACTTC CATSRARSQEWGGETQYF
TRBJ1-6 TRBV7-9 TRBD1 - TGTGCCAGCAGCAAGGCGACAGGGGGAAATAATTCACCCCTCCACTTT CASSKATGGNNSPLHF